These T cell receptor beta chains were read from a single sample in a study of cytomegalovirus exposure and HLA in healthy donors. TCRdb's copy holds only in-frame clones and misses some; the assay was immunoSEQ multiplex PCR. This repertoire shows approximately 150,000 clones, about nine tenths found once; its top ten account for approximately 2.6%. Sequences were obtained from PBMCs. The origin of the receptors is a man between 18 and 29 years old in good health and CMV-seropositive. The CDR3 runs from the conserved cysteine through the conserved F or W. The order of the fields is J gene, D gene, V gene, clone size, CDR3 protein, CDR3 DNA. The D gene is left open where the match is weak. Clone size is shown for a subset of rows, as once, few, many or a class of expanded clone.

TRBJ2-3	TRBD1	TRBV5-1	.	CASTRDRGTDTQYF	TGCGCCAGCACCCGAGACAGGGGCACAGATACGCAGTATTTT
TRBJ1-2	.	TRBV7-9	.	CASREPGLAGVIGYTF	TGTGCCAGCAGGGAGCCGGGACTAGCGGGAGTTATTGGCTACACCTTC
TRBJ2-7	TRBD1	TRBV7-2	.	CASSLAGTGDVYEQYF	TGTGCCAGCAGCTTAGCCGGGACAGGAGATGTTTACGAGCAGTACTTC
TRBJ2-1	TRBD2	TRBV15	.	CATSRDVGTSGNEQFF	TGTGCCACCAGCAGAGATGTGGGGACTAGCGGCAATGAGCAGTTCTTC
TRBJ1-1	.	TRBV12-5	.	CASGLMGGRTEAFF	TGTGCTAGTGGTTTAATGGGAGGGAGAACTGAAGCTTTCTTT
TRBJ1-1	TRBD1	TRBV4-2	.	CASSQGGKGAQDTEAFF	TGTGCCAGCAGCCAAGGGGGGAAGGGGGCACAGGACACTGAAGCTTTCTTT
TRBJ2-1	TRBD2	TRBV5-4	once	CASSLDWLAGNEQFF	TGTGCCAGCAGCTTGGATTGGCTAGCGGGAAATGAGCAGTTCTTC
TRBJ1-5	.	TRBV6-1	.	CASSEGPRGNQPQHF	TGTGCCAGCAGTGAAGGGCCCCGGGGCAATCAGCCCCAGCATTTT
TRBJ2-7	TRBD2	TRBV6-5	.	CASSQEREQTYEQYF	TGTGCCAGCAGCCAGGAGCGGGAGCAGACCTACGAGCAGTACTTC
TRBJ1-1	.	TRBV9	.	CASSVLKAVDTEAFF	TGTGCCAGCAGCGTACTTAAGGCGGTGGACACTGAAGCTTTCTTT
TRBJ1-1	.	TRBV6-4	.	CASSLTANTEAFF	TGTGCCAGCAGTTTAACAGCAAACACTGAAGCTTTCTTT
TRBJ2-1	.	TRBV27	.	CASARLWRSYNEQFF	TGTGCCAGCGCTCGGTTGTGGCGGTCCTACAATGAGCAGTTCTTC
TRBJ1-2	.	TRBV6-4	.	CASSDQGGGTYGYTF	TGTGCCAGCAGTGACCAAGGCGGAGGGACCTATGGCTACACCTTC
TRBJ1-5	.	TRBV18	.	CASSTRQNQPQHF	TGTGCCAGCTCAACGAGACAGAATCAGCCCCAGCATTTT
TRBJ2-1	TRBD2	TRBV7-9	.	CASSFAGEYEQFF	TGTGCCAGCAGCTTTGCGGGAGAATATGAGCAGTTCTTC
TRBJ1-2	.	TRBV15	.	CATSRDLGLRGGRDGYTF	TGTGCCACCAGCAGAGATCTAGGCTTAAGGGGGGGGAGGGATGGCTACACCTTC
TRBJ1-5	.	TRBV6-4	.	CASSEWFGQNQPQHF	TGTGCCAGCAGTGAATGGTTTGGGCAGAATCAGCCCCAGCATTTT
TRBJ1-1	.	TRBV29-1	few	CSVVGHLARDTEAFF	TGCAGCGTTGTGGGTCACCTTGCGAGGGACACTGAAGCTTTCTTT
TRBJ1-2	TRBD1	TRBV9	.	CASSPSGQANYGYTF	TGTGCCAGCAGCCCCTCGGGACAGGCCAACTATGGCTACACCTTC
TRBJ2-1	TRBD1	TRBV6-5	.	CASSPGQVLYNEQFF	TGTGCCAGCAGCCCCGGACAGGTTCTATACAATGAGCAGTTCTTC
TRBJ1-2	.	TRBV9	.	CASSGTEYGYTF	TGTGCCAGCAGCGGCACAGAGTATGGCTACACCTTC
TRBJ2-1	TRBD2	TRBV29-1	.	CSGGSSYNEQFF	TGCAGTGGCGGGAGCTCCTACAATGAGCAGTTCTTC
TRBJ1-1	.	TRBV7-8	few	CASSHNEAEAFF	TGTGCCAGCAGTCATAACGAGGCTGAAGCTTTCTTT
TRBJ2-1	.	TRBV6-1	.	CASSEARRGSFRRTGEQFF	TGTGCCAGCAGTGAAGCGCGGAGGGGCAGTTTCCGCAGGACAGGTGAGCAGTTCTTC
TRBJ2-7	TRBD2	TRBV12-5	.	CASGPILSAGGPIGGEQYF	TGTGCTAGTGGCCCGATCCTCTCAGCGGGAGGTCCGATTGGAGGCGAGCAGTACTTC
TRBJ2-7	.	TRBV20-1	.	CSPFTGQYF	TGCAGTCCCTTTACCGGGCAGTACTTC
TRBJ1-6	.	TRBV7-9	.	CASSPRGGDSPLHF	TGTGCCAGCAGCCCTCGCGGGGGAGATTCACCCCTCCACTTT
TRBJ2-1	TRBD2	TRBV18	.	CASSQETSRSEQFF	TGTGCCAGCTCACAGGAGACTAGCCGTAGTGAGCAGTTCTTC
TRBJ1-2	TRBD1	TRBV6-6	.	CASSYQSRGYGYTF	TGTGCCAGCAGTTATCAGAGCAGGGGGTATGGCTACACCTTC
TRBJ2-2	TRBD2	TRBV9	.	CASSVTPRTSGAAGELFF	TGTGCCAGCAGCGTCACCCCCAGGACTAGCGGGGCAGCCGGGGAGCTGTTTTTT